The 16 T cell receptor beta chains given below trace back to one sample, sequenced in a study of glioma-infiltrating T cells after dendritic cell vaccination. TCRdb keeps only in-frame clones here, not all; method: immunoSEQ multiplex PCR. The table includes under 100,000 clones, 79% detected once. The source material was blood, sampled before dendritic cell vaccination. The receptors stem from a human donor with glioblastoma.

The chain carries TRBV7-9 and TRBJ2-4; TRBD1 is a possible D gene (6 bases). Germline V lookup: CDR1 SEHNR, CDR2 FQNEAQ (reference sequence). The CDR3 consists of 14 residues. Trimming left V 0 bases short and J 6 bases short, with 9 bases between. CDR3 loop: CASSLAGTRNIQYF. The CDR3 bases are TGTGCCAGCAGCTTAGCCGGGACAAGAAACATTCAGTACTTC.

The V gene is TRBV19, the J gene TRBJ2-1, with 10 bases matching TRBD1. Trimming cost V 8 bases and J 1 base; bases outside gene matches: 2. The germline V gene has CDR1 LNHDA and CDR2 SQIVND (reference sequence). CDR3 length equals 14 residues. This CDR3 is CASVGQGSYNEQFF. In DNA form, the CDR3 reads TGTGCCAGTGTGGGACAGGGGTCCTACAATGAGCAGTTCTTC.

The CDR3 protein is CASSPEAVRTDTQYF. DNA of the CDR3: TGCGCCAGCAGCCCAGAGGCAGTTCGCACAGATACGCAGTATTTT. The genes are TRBV5-1 and TRBJ2-3; no firm D call. Per the germline V gene, CDR1 is SGHRS and CDR2 is YFSETQ. V lost 4 bases, J lost 1 base, and 13 bases lay in between. The CDR3 runs to 15 residues.

CDR3 sequence (DNA): TGTGCCAGCAGTGCCACTAGCGGGGGTGAGGAGACCCAGTACTTC. Protein: CASSATSGGEETQYF. This chain links TRBV2 with TRBJ2-5, with TRBD2 matching 11 bases. Germline trimming cut 4 bases from V and 5 bases from J; bases unmatched to any gene: 6. Germline V lookup: CDR1 SNHLY, CDR2 FYNNEI. This CDR3 spans 15 amino acids. Using reference TRBV2 and TRBJ2-5 for the parts outside the CDR3, the full variable domain is EPEVTQTPSHQVTQMGQEVILRCVPISNHLYFYWYRQILGQKVEFLVSFYNNEISEKSEIFDDQFSVERPDGSNFTLKIRSTKLEDSAMYFCASSATSGGEETQYFGPGTRLLVL.

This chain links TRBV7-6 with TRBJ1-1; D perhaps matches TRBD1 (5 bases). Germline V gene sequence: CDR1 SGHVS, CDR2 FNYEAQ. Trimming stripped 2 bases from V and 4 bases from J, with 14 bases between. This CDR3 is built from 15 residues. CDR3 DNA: TGTGCCAGCAGCTTACAGGGTAAGGCCGTCACTGAAGCTTTCTTT. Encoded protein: CASSLQGKAVTEAFF.

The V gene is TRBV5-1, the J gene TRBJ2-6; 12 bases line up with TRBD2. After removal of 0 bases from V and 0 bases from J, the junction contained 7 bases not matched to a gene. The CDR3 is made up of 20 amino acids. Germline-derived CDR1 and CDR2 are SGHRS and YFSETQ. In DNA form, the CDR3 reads TGCGCCAGCAGCTTGGCCCCTAGCGGGAGGGCAAACTCTGGGGCCAACGTCCTGACTTTC. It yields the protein CASSLAPSGRANSGANVLTF.

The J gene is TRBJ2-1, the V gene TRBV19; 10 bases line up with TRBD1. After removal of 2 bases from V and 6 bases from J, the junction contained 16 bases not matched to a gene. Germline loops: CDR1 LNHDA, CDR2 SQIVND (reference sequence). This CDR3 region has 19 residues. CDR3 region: CASSIMGVIGTGVVNEQFF. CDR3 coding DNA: TGTGCCAGTAGTATAATGGGTGTAATAGGGACAGGGGTGGTCAATGAGCAGTTCTTC.

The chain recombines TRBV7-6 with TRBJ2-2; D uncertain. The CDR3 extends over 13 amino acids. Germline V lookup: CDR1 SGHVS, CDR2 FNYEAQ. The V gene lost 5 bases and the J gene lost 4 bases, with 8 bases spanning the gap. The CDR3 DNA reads TGTGCCAGCAGCCGACTCTCCACCGGGGAGCTGTTTTTT. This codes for CASSRLSTGELFF. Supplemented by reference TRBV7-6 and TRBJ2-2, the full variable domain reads GAGVSQSPRYKVTKRGQDVALRCDPISGHVSLYWYRQALGQGPEFLTYFNYEAQQDKSGLPNDRFSAERPEGSISTLTIQRTEQRDSAMYRCASSRLSTGELFFGEGSRLTVL.

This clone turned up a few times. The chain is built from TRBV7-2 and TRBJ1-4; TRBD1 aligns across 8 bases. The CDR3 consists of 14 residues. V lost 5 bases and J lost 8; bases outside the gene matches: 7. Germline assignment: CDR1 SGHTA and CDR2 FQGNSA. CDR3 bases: TGTGCCAGCAGCCCCAGGACAGGGAAGGAAAAACTGTTTTTT. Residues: CASSPRTGKEKLFF.

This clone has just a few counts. CDR3 sequence reads: CASSVRTGTEAFF. The CDR3 nucleotides read TGCGCCAGCAGCGTGCGAACGGGCACTGAAGCTTTCTTT. The V and J genes are TRBV5-1 and TRBJ1-1; D ambiguous. This CDR3 contains 13 residues. CDR1 and CDR2 from the germline V gene are SGHRS and YFSETQ. Trimming stripped 4 bases from V and 4 bases from J, with 11 bases between.

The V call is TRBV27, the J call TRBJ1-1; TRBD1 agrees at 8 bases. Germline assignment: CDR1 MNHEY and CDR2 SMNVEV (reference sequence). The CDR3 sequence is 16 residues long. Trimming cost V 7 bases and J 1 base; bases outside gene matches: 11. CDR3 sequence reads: CASTNGQGKWNTEAFF. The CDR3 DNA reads TGTGCCAGCACCAACGGACAGGGAAAATGGAACACTGAAGCTTTCTTT.

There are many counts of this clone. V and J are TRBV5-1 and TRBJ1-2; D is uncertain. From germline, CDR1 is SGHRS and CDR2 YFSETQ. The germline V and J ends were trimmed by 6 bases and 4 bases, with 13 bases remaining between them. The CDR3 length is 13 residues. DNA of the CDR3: TGCGCCAGCAATAAGAACACGGGCTATGGCTACACCTTC. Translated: CASNKNTGYGYTF.

In DNA form, the CDR3 reads TGTGCCAGTAGACCCGGGACAGGGGAAAAACTGTTTTTT. Its protein is CASRPGTGEKLFF. The V call is TRBV19, the J call TRBJ1-4; TRBD1 matches at 9 bases. Per the germline V gene, CDR1 is LNHDA and CDR2 is SQIVND (reference sequence). The CDR3 has 13 amino acids. Trimming took 6 bases from V and 8 from J; bases not matched to a gene: 4. The full variable domain, its missing parts supplied by reference TRBV19 and TRBJ1-4, is DGGITQSPKYLFRKEGQNVTLSCEQNLNHDAMYWYRQDPGQGLRLIYYSQIVNDFQKGDIAEGYSVSREKKESFPLTVTSAQKNPTAFYLCASRPGTGEKLFFGSGTQLSVL.

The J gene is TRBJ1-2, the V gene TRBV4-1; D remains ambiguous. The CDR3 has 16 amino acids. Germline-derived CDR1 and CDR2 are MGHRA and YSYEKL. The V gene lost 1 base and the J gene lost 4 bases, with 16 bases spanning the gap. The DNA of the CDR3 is TGCGCCAGCAGCCAAGTCGTAAGTTTAGTTCTCTATGGCTACACCTTC. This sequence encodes CASSQVVSLVLYGYTF.

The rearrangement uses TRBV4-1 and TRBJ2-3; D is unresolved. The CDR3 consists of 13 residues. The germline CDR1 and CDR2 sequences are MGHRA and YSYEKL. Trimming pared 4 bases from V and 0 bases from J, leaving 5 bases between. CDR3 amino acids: CASSRASTDTQYF. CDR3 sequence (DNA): TGCGCCAGCAGCCGGGCAAGCACAGATACGCAGTATTTT.

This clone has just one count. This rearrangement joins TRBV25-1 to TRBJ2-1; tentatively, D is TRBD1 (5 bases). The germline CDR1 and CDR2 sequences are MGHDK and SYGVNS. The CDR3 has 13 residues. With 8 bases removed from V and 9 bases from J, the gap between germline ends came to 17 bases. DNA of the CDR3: TGTGCCAGCGGGCATAGGGGATATAGTGAGCAGTTCTTC. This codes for CASGHRGYSEQFF.